Included here is one T cell receptor beta chain sequence, with context. This entry comes from a study of control samples from healthy donors and cancer patients. Looked up from germline, CDR1 is SGHNT and CDR2 is YYREEE (reference sequence). J lost 4 bases, V lost 4 bases, and 2 bases had no gene match. The CDR3 has 13 residues. The table came from immunoSEQ multiplex PCR; TCRdb's copy has only in-frame clones and leaves some out. The table includes fewer than 150,000 clones, 90% detected once. This sequence joins TRBV5-4 and TRBJ1-1; the match to TRBD1 covers 9 bases. Material for sequencing was blood. The receptor was isolated from a man younger than 35 in good health. CDR3 sequence: CASSDRGITEAFF. The CDR3, as DNA: TGTGCCAGCAGCGACAGGGGGATCACTGAAGCTTTCTTT.